The 11 T cell receptor beta chains presented below share a single source sample, sequenced in a study of control samples from healthy donors and cancer patients. Here immunoSEQ multiplex PCR was the method, and the copy in TCRdb shows in-frame clones only, minus some. This sample has under 150,000 clones; around 90% occur once, and the top ten carry around 9%. Sequenced sample: blood. Every receptor here comes from a man aged 40-49 years in good health.

This clone was observed once. The chain recombines TRBV5-5 with TRBJ1-1; D is undetermined. The length of the CDR3 is 15 residues. The ends were cut back, 0 bases at V and 1 base at J, with 10 bases in the middle. Germline CDR1 reads SGHKS; CDR2 reads YYEKEE (reference sequence). The chain's CDR3 is CASSLGHPENTEAFF. The DNA for the CDR3 is TGTGCCAGCAGCTTGGGACACCCGGAGAACACTGAAGCTTTCTTT.

CDR3 in DNA: TGTGCCAGCGGACAGGGGCTTAACTATGGCTACACCTTC. Amino acids: CASGQGLNYGYTF. The gene calls are TRBV25-1 and TRBJ1-2; TRBD1 matches at 9 bases. Germline V gene data show CDR1 as MGHDK and CDR2 as SYGVNS. This CDR3 contains 13 residues. With 8 bases clipped from V and 1 base from J, the junction kept 2 bases outside the gene matches.

About this clone: A much larger clonotype is one base distant, so this may be a read error. Additional DNA sequences in this sample encode the identical CDR3. As DNA, the CDR3 is TGTGCCAGCAGTTTAGGGTATGGCTACACCTTC. Translation gives CASSLGYGYTF. J is TRBJ1-2 and V is TRBV12-3 or TRBV12-4; D is ambiguous. This CDR3 is 11 amino acids long. V lost 1 base and J lost 5, with 2 bases in between.

This clone showed up just once. The chain joins TRBV25-1 to TRBJ1-2, with D possibly being TRBD1 (6 bases). The ends were cut back, 1 base at V and 1 base at J, with 7 bases in the middle. Germline CDR1 reads MGHDK; CDR2 reads SYGVNS. The CDR3 consists of 14 residues. The CDR3 reads CASSELDSNYGYTF. In DNA form, the CDR3 reads TGTGCCAGCAGTGAATTGGACAGTAACTATGGCTACACCTTC.

The chain links TRBV7-7 to TRBJ2-7; a weak D match, TRBD1 (6 bases). Germline V CDR1 and CDR2: SSHAT, FNYEAQ (reference sequence). Trimming pared 1 base from V and 6 bases from J, leaving 10 bases between. The CDR3 is made up of 13 amino acids. The CDR3 DNA follows: TGTGCCAGCAGCTTAGAGGGGGTTGGCGAGCAGTACTTC. It specifies CASSLEGVGEQYF.

The gene calls are TRBV5-1 and TRBJ2-4; D may be TRBD1 (6 bases). Trimming pared 1 base from V and 2 bases from J, leaving 10 bases between. CDR3 size: 15 residues. Germline lookup yields CDR1 SGHRS and CDR2 YFSETQ. CDR3 in DNA: TGCGCCAGCAGCTTGAATGGGGGCACCAAAAACATTCAGTACTTC. Its translation is CASSLNGGTKNIQYF.

The chain links TRBV2 to TRBJ2-3, with D unresolved. The V and J ends lost 6 bases and 8 bases respectively, with 18 bases between them. The CDR3 is 14 residues long. Germline CDR1 SNHLY, CDR2 FYNNEI. The CDR3 bases are TGTGCCAGCAGCCTCAGTGATTGGCTGAGTACGCAGTATTTT. Its translation: CASSLSDWLSTQYF.

About this clone itself: Relative to the germline gene, one junction end is altered; a read error may explain this. V is TRBV19 and J is TRBJ1-2; 12 nucleotides align to TRBD1. The germline V gene encodes CDR1 LNHDA and CDR2 SQIVND (reference sequence). This CDR3 has 17 amino acids. Here the CDR3 reads CASRRAGTGGKGGPLWF. For the CDR3, the DNA is TGTGCCAGTAGGCGGGCCGGGACAGGGGGCAAAGGCGGTCCGTTATGGTTC.

This clone is a singleton in its sample. Written as DNA, the CDR3 is TGTGCCAGCAGCTTGGGGGGGTCGGGCACCGGGGAGCTGTTTTTT. Protein: CASSLGGSGTGELFF. The rearrangement joins TRBV5-4 to TRBJ2-2; D is tentatively TRBD1 or TRBD2 (5 bases each). The V gene lost 0 bases and the J gene lost 4 bases, with 10 bases spanning the gap. The germline CDR1 and CDR2 sequences are SGHNT and YYREEE (reference sequence). The CDR3 contains 15 residues.

This clone came up once. The V call is TRBV5-4, the J call TRBJ2-5, with 8 positions matching TRBD1. J was trimmed by 2 bases and V by 3 bases; bases with no gene match: 6. The CDR3 is 15 amino acids. Germline values: CDR1 SGHNT, CDR2 YYREEE (reference sequence). CDR3 bases: TGTGCCAGCAGCTCGAACAGGGGGACGCAAGAGACCCAGTACTTC. This codes for CASSSNRGTQETQYF.

The genes are TRBV7-2 and TRBJ1-1, with D uncertain. The V and J ends lost 2 bases and 4 bases respectively, with 14 bases between them. The CDR3 has 15 amino acids. CDR1 SGHTA and CDR2 FQGNSA come from the germline V gene. The CDR3 nucleotides read TGTGCCAGCAGCTTATCGCCCCTGGGGAGCACTGAAGCTTTCTTT. Its protein product is CASSLSPLGSTEAFF.